This section outlines one T cell receptor (beta chain) sequence together with its context. The antigen is undetermined. This sample was taken from a study of monozygotic twins with inflammatory bowel disease. Study-wide results and limits: The co-twins with IBD showed lower TCRbeta diversity (inverse Simpson) than their healthy siblings.

TCRdb reprocessed the 5' RACE reads, keeping one entry per CDR3 protein, no DNA. The table gives some 160,000 distinct CDR3 sequences; the top ten clones make up approximately 7.4% of it. This CDR3 region has 16 residues. From germline, CDR1 is SGHTA and CDR2 FQGNSA. The rearrangement joins TRBV7-2 to TRBJ2-3; the D call of TRBD2 rests on TCRdb alone, since no DNA is present to check it. The sequence derives from a human donor with ulcerative colitis or Crohn's disease, or a healthy co-twin of an affected twin (not recorded which). The sample was blood. CDR3 in amino acids: CASSLGRGGLTDTQYF.